These T cell receptor beta chains were read from a single sample in a study of CD8 T cells in Susac syndrome. MiXCR, run by TCRdb on the immunoSEQ multiplex PCR reads, gives a single entry per CDR3 protein. Of 200,000 or so distinct CDR3 sequences in the sample, around 96% were seen once. The specimen sequenced was CD4+ T cells from PBMCs. These receptors were obtained from a human donor with multiple sclerosis. CDR3s include the opening cysteine and the closing phenylalanine or tryptophan. The order of the fields is D gene, clone size, V gene, J gene, CDR3 DNA, CDR3 protein. The D gene is left open where the match is weak. Not every row has a clone size; where given, it reads once, few, many or a size class.

>.|.|TRBV30|TRBJ2-5
TGTGCCACCCGGTACGGGGGTCGAGAGACCCAGTACTTC
CATRYGGRETQYF
>TRBD2|.|TRBV3-1|TRBJ2-5
TGTGCCAGCAGCCGCGCACTAGCGGGTGGAGAGACCCAGTACTTC
CASSRALAGGETQYF
>.|.|TRBV12-3/TRBV12-4|TRBJ2-1
TGTGCCAGCAGCCGGGGACAAGGACGACCCAATGAGCAGTTCTTC
CASSRGQGRPNEQFF
>.|.|TRBV20-1|TRBJ2-7
TGCAGTGCTCGGCTCTCCTACGAGCAGTACTTC
CSARLSYEQYF
>.|.|TRBV3-1|TRBJ1-5
TGTGCCAGCAGCCAACAACCGAATAGCAATCAGCCCCAGCATTTT
CASSQQPNSNQPQHF
>.|once|TRBV2|TRBJ1-2
TGTGCCAGCAGGCCGGAACCGAACTATGGCTACACCTTC
CASRPEPNYGYTF
>TRBD2|.|TRBV6-1|TRBJ2-1
TGTGCCAGCAGTGAGGGACTAGCGGGAGTCTATAGCAATGAGCAGTTCTTC
CASSEGLAGVYSNEQFF
>.|.|TRBV28|TRBJ1-1
TGTGCCAGCATTCCCCCCCCGGGACGGATAACTGAAGCTTTCTTT
CASIPPPGRITEAFF
>.|.|TRBV13|TRBJ2-7
TGTGCCAGCAGCTTTAAGGCGGGGAGCTCCTACGAGCAGTACTTC
CASSFKAGSSYEQYF
>.|.|TRBV2|TRBJ1-1
TGTGCCAGCAGCAAACAAGCGGACACTGAAGCTTTCTTT
CASSKQADTEAFF
>TRBD2|once|TRBV29-1|TRBJ2-1
TGCAGCGTTGATGAGACTAGCGGGGTCGGTGAGCAGTTCTTC
CSVDETSGVGEQFF
>.|.|TRBV20-1|TRBJ2-1
TGCAGTGCCTGGGGCGGGACCCACTCCTACAATGAGCAGTTCTTC
CSAWGGTHSYNEQFF
>TRBD1|few|TRBV18|TRBJ2-7
TGTGCCAGCTCCCGCGGACAGGGGTCCTACGAGCAGTACTTC
CASSRGQGSYEQYF
>.|once|TRBV29-1|TRBJ2-1
TGCAGCGTTGGACAGGCATACAATGAGCAGTTCTTC
CSVGQAYNEQFF
>TRBD1|.|TRBV7-9|TRBJ2-5
TGTGCCAGCAGCATGGGACAGGGCCTGGAGACCCAGTACTTC
CASSMGQGLETQYF
>TRBD2|.|TRBV7-9|TRBJ2-1
TGTGCCAGCGGAAAGCGGGAGGGTAACAATGAGCAGTTCTTC
CASGKREGNNEQFF
>.|.|TRBV10-3|TRBJ2-7
TGTGCCATCAGTGAGTCGCTAGGCCCCTACGAGCAGTACTTC
CAISESLGPYEQYF
>TRBD2|.|TRBV20-1|TRBJ2-1
TGCAGTGCTAACCCAGCGGGATATCCACAGGCTGATGGAATTGAGCAGTTCTTC
CSANPAGYPQADGIEQFF
>TRBD2|.|TRBV27|TRBJ2-1
TGTGCCAGCAGTTTCTTGAGTAGCGGGAGTAGTGAGCAGTTCTTC
CASSFLSSGSSEQFF
>TRBD1|once|TRBV3-1|TRBJ1-1
TGTGCCAGCAGCCTAGGGGGCGGGGAATTAGGCACTGAAGCTTTCTTT
CASSLGGGELGTEAFF
>.|few|TRBV6-2/TRBV6-3|TRBJ2-7
TGTGCCAGCAGTGACCCGGGTGAGAGGTACGAGCAGTACTTC
CASSDPGERYEQYF
>.|.|TRBV6-5|TRBJ2-7
TGTGCCAGCAGTAGGGGGACTTACATGTACTTC
CASSRGTYMYF
>.|.|TRBV18|TRBJ2-7
TGTGCCAGCTCACCGGTTGCAGGGTACGAGCAGTACTTC
CASSPVAGYEQYF
>.|.|TRBV12-3/TRBV12-4|TRBJ2-4
TGTGCCAGCAGCTCCGGGATAGCGGAAAACATTCAGTACTTC
CASSSGIAENIQYF
>.|.|TRBV14|TRBJ2-7
TGTGCCAGCAGCCAAGTTGACTACGAGCAGTACTTC
CASSQVDYEQYF
>.|.|TRBV29-1|TRBJ1-1
TGCAGCGTTCCGACACAACTAAACACTGAAGCTTTCTTT
CSVPTQLNTEAFF
>.|.|TRBV20-1|TRBJ1-1
TGCAGTGCTAGCACCACAAGGGCTGAAGCTTTCTTT
CSASTTRAEAFF
>.|.|TRBV20-1|TRBJ2-3
TGCAGTGCTAGGGATGCCCTCTTACTCACAGATACGCAGTATTTT
CSARDALLLTDTQYF
>TRBD1|.|TRBV7-3|TRBJ1-6
TGTGCCAGCAGCATGGACAGGGGTGGTAGCACCCTCCACTTT
CASSMDRGGSTLHF
>TRBD2|once|TRBV3-1|TRBJ2-3
TGTGCCAGCAGCCAGGTAGCGGGGATTAGCACAGATACGCAGTATTTT
CASSQVAGISTDTQYF
>.|once|TRBV11-2|TRBJ1-2
TGTGCCAGCAGCCCGCACCATAGGGGCTACACCTTC
CASSPHHRGYTF